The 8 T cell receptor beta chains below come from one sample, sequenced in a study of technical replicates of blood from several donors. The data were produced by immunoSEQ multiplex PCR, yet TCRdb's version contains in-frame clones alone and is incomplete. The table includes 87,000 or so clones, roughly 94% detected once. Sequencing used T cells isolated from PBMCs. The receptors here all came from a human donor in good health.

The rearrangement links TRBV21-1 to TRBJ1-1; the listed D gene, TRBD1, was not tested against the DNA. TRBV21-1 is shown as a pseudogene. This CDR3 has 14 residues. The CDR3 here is CASRGQLMNTEAFF. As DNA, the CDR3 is TGTGCCAGCAGGGGACAGCTCATGAACACTGAAGCTTTCTTT.

The CDR3 coding sequence is TGTGCCAGTAGTACTTCTTTGGGACAGGGCTACGAGCAGTACTTC. As protein: CASSTSLGQGYEQYF. The rearrangement uses TRBV19 and TRBJ2-7, with TRBD1 matching 9 bases. Germline assignment: CDR1 LNHDA and CDR2 SQIVND (reference sequence). Trimming at V came to 4 bases and at J to 3 bases, leaving 7 bases not matched to a gene. This CDR3 region has 15 residues.

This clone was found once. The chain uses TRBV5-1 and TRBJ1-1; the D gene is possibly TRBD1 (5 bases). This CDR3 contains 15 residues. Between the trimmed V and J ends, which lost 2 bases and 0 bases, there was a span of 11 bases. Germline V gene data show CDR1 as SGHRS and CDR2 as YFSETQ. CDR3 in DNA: TGCGCCAGCAGCTTTAGTAAGGGGTTGAACACTGAAGCTTTCTTT. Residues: CASSFSKGLNTEAFF. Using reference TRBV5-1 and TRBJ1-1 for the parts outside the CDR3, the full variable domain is KAGVTQTPRYLIKTRGQQVTLSCSPISGHRSVSWYQQTPGQGLQFLFEYFSETQRNKGNFPGRFSGRQFSNSRSEMNVSTLELGDSALYLCASSFSKGLNTEAFFGQGTRLTVV.

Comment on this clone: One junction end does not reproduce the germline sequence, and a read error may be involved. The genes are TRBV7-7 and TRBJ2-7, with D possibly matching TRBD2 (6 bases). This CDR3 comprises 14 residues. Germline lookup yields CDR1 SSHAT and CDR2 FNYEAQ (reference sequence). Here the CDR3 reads CASSTRENPYEQYF. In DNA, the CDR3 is TGTGCTAGCAGCACCCGGGAGAACCCCTACGAGCAGTACTTC.

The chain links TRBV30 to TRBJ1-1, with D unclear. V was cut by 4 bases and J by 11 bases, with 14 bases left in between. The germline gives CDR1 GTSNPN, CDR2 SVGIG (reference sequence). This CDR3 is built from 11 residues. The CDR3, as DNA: TGTGCCTGGAAAGAGGGTCAGAGGGCTTTCTTT. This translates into CAWKEGQRAFF.

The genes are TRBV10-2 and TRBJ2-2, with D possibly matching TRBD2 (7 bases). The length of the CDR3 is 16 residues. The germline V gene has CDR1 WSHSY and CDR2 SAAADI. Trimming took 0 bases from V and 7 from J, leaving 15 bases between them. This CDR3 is CASSESWGGQDGELFF. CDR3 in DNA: TGCGCCAGCAGTGAGTCGTGGGGGGGCCAGGACGGGGAGCTGTTTTTT.

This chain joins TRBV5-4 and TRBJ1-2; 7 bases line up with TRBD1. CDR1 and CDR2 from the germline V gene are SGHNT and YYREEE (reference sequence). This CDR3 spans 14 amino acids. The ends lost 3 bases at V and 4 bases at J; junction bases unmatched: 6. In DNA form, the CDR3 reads TGTGCCAGCAGCTCCCCAGGGGGAATCTATGGCTACACCTTC. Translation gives CASSSPGGIYGYTF.

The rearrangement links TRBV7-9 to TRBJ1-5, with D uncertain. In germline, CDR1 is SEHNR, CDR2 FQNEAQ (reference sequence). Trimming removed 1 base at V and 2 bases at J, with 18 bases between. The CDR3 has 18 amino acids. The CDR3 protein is CASSLGPKRMGGNQPQHF. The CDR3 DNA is TGTGCCAGCAGCTTAGGACCGAAGAGGATGGGTGGCAATCAGCCCCAGCATTTT.